The 16 T cell receptor beta chains below all came from one sample that was sequenced in a study of blood T cell repertoires in COVID-19. The data were produced by immunoSEQ multiplex PCR, yet TCRdb's version contains in-frame clones alone and is incomplete. This sample has hundreds of thousands of clones, with approximately 80% found just once. What was sequenced was peripheral blood. Receptors were obtained from a woman in her thirties or forties with active or convalescent COVID-19.

V is TRBV12-3 or TRBV12-4 and J is TRBJ1-1, with D possibly being TRBD1 (6 bases). The CDR3 has 13 amino acids. The V and J ends lost 4 bases and 5 bases respectively, with 11 bases between them. DNA of the CDR3: TGTGCCAGCAGTTCCCTCGGACAGACTGAAGCTTTCTTT. It translates to CASSSLGQTEAFF.

J is TRBJ2-1 and V is TRBV4-2; 8 bases match TRBD1. Germline loops: CDR1 LGHNA, CDR2 YNFKEQ. The CDR3 has 17 amino acids. Trimming at V came to 0 bases and at J to 9 bases, leaving 13 bases not matched to a gene. This CDR3 reads CASSQDPGGAEYGEQFF. The DNA for the CDR3 is TGTGCCAGCAGCCAAGATCCAGGGGGCGCGGAGTACGGTGAGCAGTTCTTC.

V is TRBV7-2 and J is TRBJ1-3; D perhaps matches TRBD1 (5 bases). The CDR3 is 15 residues long. CDR1 SGHTA and CDR2 FQGNSA come from the germline V gene. V lost 6 bases to trimming and J lost 8 bases, with 20 bases between them. The CDR3 DNA sequence: TGTGCCAGCAGGGCGGGGACGAAGGGAACACACACCATATATTTT. It encodes CASRAGTKGTHTIYF.

The chain couples TRBV19 to TRBJ2-1, with D perhaps TRBD2 (6 bases). From germline, CDR1 is LNHDA and CDR2 SQIVND (reference sequence). The CDR3 spans 16 residues. The V end was cut by 5 bases, the J end by 4 bases, with 18 bases between. CDR3 nucleotide sequence: TGTGCCAGTAGTGGCCGGAATGTGGGGGGTTACAATGAGCAGTTCTTC. Protein product: CASSGRNVGGYNEQFF.

The chain recombines TRBV7-8 with TRBJ2-1, with 9 nucleotides matching TRBD1. The germline V gene has CDR1 SGHVS and CDR2 FQNEAQ. With 5 bases clipped from V and 6 bases from J, the junction kept 5 bases outside the gene matches. The CDR3 runs to 14 residues. The CDR3, as DNA: TGTGCCAGCAGCCTTGGACAGGGGTTCAATGAGCAGTTCTTC. Translation gives CASSLGQGFNEQFF.

V usage is TRBV27 and J usage is TRBJ2-3; 8 positions match TRBD2. V was pared by 6 bases and J by 2 bases, with 10 bases of the junction left unmatched. The CDR3 is 16 residues long. Germline V gene sequence: CDR1 MNHEY, CDR2 SMNVEV (reference sequence). The CDR3, as DNA: TGTGCCAGCAGGCCTTGGACTAGCAGGAACACAGATACGCAGTATTTT. It is translated as CASRPWTSRNTDTQYF.

This sequence joins TRBV2 and TRBJ2-2, with a possible D match to TRBD2 (6 bases). With 7 bases removed from V and 6 bases from J, the gap between germline ends came to 21 bases. This CDR3 has 16 residues. Germline V gives CDR1 SNHLY, CDR2 FYNNEI. The CDR3 spells CASTQTHTSSSGELFF. CDR3 in DNA: TGTGCCAGCACTCAAACCCACACTAGCAGTTCCGGGGAGCTGTTTTTT.

The CDR3 nucleotides read TGTGCCAGCAGCGAGAGTCGCACCGGGGGGGAGACCCAGTACTTC. This sequence encodes CASSESRTGGETQYF. V is TRBV7-9 and J is TRBJ2-5; TRBD2 agrees at 7 bases. Per the germline V gene, CDR1 is SEHNR and CDR2 is FQNEAQ (reference sequence). This CDR3 spans 15 amino acids. The V segment lost 5 bases and the J segment 5 bases; nucleotides outside the gene matches: 11.

The J gene is TRBJ2-3, the V gene TRBV23-1; 8 bases are shared with TRBD2. Being an ORF, TRBV23-1 has a function that is uncertain. There are 15 residues in the CDR3. V lost 3 bases to trimming and J lost 1 base; unmatched junction nucleotides: 3. Here the CDR3 reads CASSHPSGRTDTQYF. CDR3 sequence (DNA): TGCGCCAGCAGTCACCCTAGCGGGCGCACAGATACGCAGTATTTT.

The chain couples TRBV30 to TRBJ1-5; the match to TRBD1 covers 7 bases. CDR3 length equals 15 residues. V lost 4 bases to trimming and J lost 0 bases; unmatched junction nucleotides: 6. Germline CDR1 and CDR2: GTSNPN and SVGIG (reference sequence). The CDR3 bases are TGTGCCTGGAACAGGGGCGACGGTAGCAATCAGCCCCAGCATTTT. Translation: CAWNRGDGSNQPQHF.

The count of this clone is one. The chain recombines TRBV9 with TRBJ1-6, with D possibly TRBD1 on 6 matching bases. V lost 4 bases and J 8 bases, leaving 16 bases between the germline ends. The CDR3 is made up of 15 amino acids. Germline-derived CDR1 and CDR2 are SGDLS and YYNGEE. The CDR3 spells CASSTTGGWDSPLHF. In DNA form, the CDR3 reads TGTGCCAGCAGCACTACGGGGGGCTGGGATTCACCCCTCCACTTT.

The rearrangement links TRBV5-5 to TRBJ1-4, with TRBD1 matching 11 bases. The CDR3 runs 14 residues. V lost 1 base to trimming and J lost 11 bases; unmatched junction nucleotides: 4. The germline gives CDR1 SGHKS, CDR2 YYEKEE (reference sequence). The CDR3 DNA follows: TGTGCCAGCAGCTTGCGGACAGGGGGCGGGAAACTGTTTTTT. Translating gives CASSLRTGGGKLFF.

For the CDR3, the DNA is TGCGCCAGCAGCAAGATGGGACAGGGAGGTTTTAACATTCAGTACTTC. This gives the protein CASSKMGQGGFNIQYF. The J gene is TRBJ2-4, the V gene TRBV5-1; 9 bases align to TRBD1. Trimming at V came to 4 bases and at J to 7 bases, leaving 12 bases not matched to a gene. The CDR3 spans 16 residues. Germline V gene lookup returns CDR1 SGHRS and CDR2 YFSETQ.

V and J are TRBV3-1 (or the pseudogene TRBV3-2) and TRBJ1-2; D not resolved. The CDR3 runs to 12 residues. The V and J ends lost 11 bases and 5 bases respectively, with 15 bases between them. Germline-derived CDR1 and CDR2 are LGHDT and YNNKEL (reference sequence). Written as DNA, the CDR3 is TGTGCCGCGGCGCGAGGGAAGTATGGCTACACCTTC. Its protein product is CAAARGKYGYTF.

Only a few counts were recorded for this clone. This chain links TRBV7-7 with TRBJ2-2; 7 bases align to TRBD1. Per the germline V gene, CDR1 is SSHAT and CDR2 is FNYEAQ (reference sequence). Losses at the gene ends were 5 bases for V and 7 bases for J; bases not matched to a gene: 13. The CDR3 runs 16 residues. The CDR3 spells CASSPRQGATNGELFF. The CDR3 coding sequence is TGTGCCAGCAGCCCGAGACAGGGAGCGACGAACGGGGAGCTGTTTTTT.

The chain carries TRBV5-6 and TRBJ2-5; TRBD1 matches at 12 bases. Germline loops: CDR1 SGHDT, CDR2 YYEEEE. The junction had 7 bases not matched to a gene; V was cut back by 5 bases and J by 5 bases. CDR3 length: 15 amino acids. The CDR3 DNA follows: TGTGCCAGCAGTTCCGGGACAGGGGGCTTTGAGACCCAGTACTTC. This encodes CASSSGTGGFETQYF.